A single sample is the source of the 21 T cell receptor beta chains below, sequenced in a study of CD8+CD57+ T cells in acquired aplastic anemia. TCR beta VDJ and CDR3 were profiled, and genomic DNA was the template. A single record per CDR3 protein comes from TCRdb applying MiXCR to the reads. The repertoire consists of about 170,000 distinct CDR3 sequences, with 55% to 70% occurring once and the leading ten covering 45%. Sequenced: sorted CD4+, CD8+, or CD8+CD57+ T cells (not recorded which) from PBMCs. These receptors were collected from a human donor in good health.

The chain links TRBV10-3 to TRBJ1-5, with TRBD1 as a possible D gene (5 bases). The V and J ends lost 3 bases and 7 bases respectively, with 16 bases between them. This CDR3 region has 15 residues. Germline V gene lookup returns CDR1 ENHRY and CDR2 SYGVKD. The CDR3 spells CAISDKSQGGQPQHF. CDR3 DNA sequence: TGTGCCATCAGTGATAAAAGCCAGGGAGGACAGCCCCAGCATTTT.

This chain connects TRBV10-1 to TRBJ2-7, with D perhaps matching TRBD2 (6 bases). CDR1 is WNHNN, CDR2 SYGVQD, per germline (reference sequence). Between the trimmed V and J ends, which lost 6 bases and 1 base, there was a span of 13 bases. The CDR3 extends over 14 amino acids. The CDR3 is CASSVADQSYEQYF. Written as DNA, the CDR3 is TGCGCCAGCAGCGTAGCGGACCAGTCCTACGAGCAGTACTTC.

In regard to this clonotype: This clone may be a read error of a much larger clone one base away. This chain links TRBV29-1 with TRBJ2-1; no clear D. The CDR3 length is 11 residues. Germline CDR1 and CDR2: SQVTM and ANQGSEA. Trimming left V 3 bases short and J 9 bases short, with 9 bases between. The CDR3 sequence: CSVDLSGEQFF. The CDR3 coding sequence is TGCAGCGTTGACCTCTCGGGTGAGCAGTTCTTC.

The sample holds many counts of this clonotype. This rearrangement joins TRBV19 to TRBJ2-1; 10 positions match TRBD2. Germline CDR1 reads LNHDA; CDR2 reads SQIVND (reference sequence). J gave up 9 bases and V 3 bases, and 8 bases lay outside the gene matches. This CDR3 is built from 15 residues. The CDR3 loop reads CASSILAGVVGEQFF. CDR3 nucleotides: TGTGCCAGTAGTATCCTAGCGGGAGTTGTAGGTGAGCAGTTCTTC.

The chain carries TRBV20-1 and TRBJ2-7, with D perhaps matching TRBD2 (5 bases). The V end was cut by 3 bases, the J end by 6 bases, with 18 bases between. The CDR3 has 14 amino acids. CDR1 DFQATT and CDR2 SNEGSKA come from the germline V gene (reference sequence). The CDR3, as DNA: TGCAGTGCTAGGGTGGTCGCTAGCTCCGCCGAGCAGTACTTC. It specifies CSARVVASSAEQYF.

This clonotype is a singleton in its sample. The junction departs from germline at one end; a sequencing error may be responsible. The gene calls are TRBV7-8 and TRBJ1-5, with 8 nucleotides matching TRBD1. Germline V gene data show CDR1 as SGHVS and CDR2 as FQNEAQ. The CDR3 loop spans 14 amino acids. The CDR3 reads CASSSGQANQSQHF. DNA for the CDR3: TGTGCCAGCAGCTCGGGACAGGCCAATCAGTCCCAGCATTTT.

The chain uses TRBV20-1 and TRBJ1-5, with unresolved D. Germline V gene data show CDR1 as DFQATT and CDR2 as SNEGSKA (reference sequence). This CDR3 has 15 residues. V lost 3 bases, J lost 1 base, and 13 bases lay in between. The CDR3 DNA is TGCAGTGCTAGTTCCGGGTATGGCAGCAATCAGCCCCAGCATTTT. This codes for CSASSGYGSNQPQHF.

About this clonotype: This could be a read error, since a much larger clone is one nucleotide away. The gene calls are TRBV28 and TRBJ2-7, with 9 positions matching TRBD1. The CDR3 spans 14 residues. The germline gives CDR1 MDHEN, CDR2 SYDVKM. V was pared by 6 bases and J by 3 bases, with 6 bases of the junction left unmatched. The CDR3 here is CASSGTGIYYEQYF. The CDR3 bases are TGTGCCAGCAGCGGGACAGGGATCTACTACGAGCAGTACTTC.

This clonotype was recorded once. A much larger clone lies a single base off, so this may be a read error. The V call is TRBV28, the J call TRBJ2-5, with 8 nucleotides matching TRBD2. The CDR3 contains 12 residues. V shed 11 bases and J 0 bases; nucleotides not matched to a gene: 2. The V gene's germline CDR1 is MDHEN and CDR2 SYDVKM. CDR3 sequence reads: CACGGYQETQYF. The CDR3 DNA follows: TGTGCCTGCGGGGGGTACCAAGAGACCCAGTACTTC.

The chain combines TRBV29-1 with TRBJ2-7; D gene ambiguous. V was pared by 0 bases and J by 13 bases, with 13 bases between. Germline V lookup: CDR1 SQVTM, CDR2 ANQGSEA. The CDR3 totals 11 residues. The CDR3 DNA is TGCAGCGTTGAAGATCAAGGACCCCAATACTTC. Its protein is CSVEDQGPQYF.

CDR3 residues: CASRADRNSPLHF. The CDR3 region has the DNA TGTGCCAGCAGGGCCGACAGAAATTCACCCCTCCACTTT. The rearrangement uses TRBV12-3 or TRBV12-4 and TRBJ1-6; a weak D match, TRBD1 (5 bases). The CDR3 runs 13 residues. V shed 6 bases and J shed 7 bases, with 10 bases lying between them.

The V gene is TRBV29-1, the J gene TRBJ2-7, with no clear D. Germline CDR1 SQVTM, CDR2 ANQGSEA. This CDR3 has 12 amino acids. Trimming removed 5 bases at V and 5 bases at J, with 13 bases between. The CDR3 here is CSVNRGFDEQYF. CDR3 nucleotide sequence: TGCAGCGTTAACCGTGGTTTCGACGAGCAGTACTTC.

Only a few counts were recorded for this clonotype. This rearrangement joins TRBV2 to TRBJ2-3; D may be TRBD1 or TRBD2 (5 bases each). Per germline, CDR1 SNHLY and CDR2 FYNNEI. The germline V and J ends were trimmed by 5 bases and 4 bases, with 10 bases remaining between them. The CDR3 loop spans 13 amino acids. The CDR3 DNA reads TGTGCCAGCAGTAGGGACCGGCCAGATACGCAGTATTTT. Its translation: CASSRDRPDTQYF.

With respect to this clonotype: It may be a read error: a sequence one base away is much more abundant. The chain employs TRBV14 and TRBJ2-6, with D perhaps matching TRBD1 (6 bases). The germline V gene has CDR1 SGHDN and CDR2 FVKESK. The length of the CDR3 is 17 residues. This CDR3 is CASSQEGTGPGASVLTF. CDR3 bases: TGTGCCAGCAGCCAAGAAGGTACAGGGCCCGGGGCCAGCGTCCTGACTTTC.

This clonotype was detected ten times or more. The chain combines TRBV20-1 with TRBJ2-1; 7 bases are a match to TRBD2. CDR3 length equals 17 residues. Trimming removed 6 bases from V and 3 bases from J; junction bases left unmatched: 17. The germline CDR1 and CDR2 sequences are DFQATT and SNEGSKA (reference sequence). For the CDR3, the DNA is TGCAGTGCAGAGGATACTAGCGACCCGACGGTCTACAATGAGCAGTTCTTC. It codes for CSAEDTSDPTVYNEQFF.

The chain combines TRBV20-1 with TRBJ2-3, with TRBD2 identical over 8 bases. CDR1 and CDR2 from the germline V gene are DFQATT and SNEGSKA (reference sequence). The V segment lost 4 bases and the J segment 5 bases; nucleotides outside the gene matches: 11. The length of the CDR3 is 15 residues. The CDR3 protein is CSATALERELDTQYF. The CDR3 nucleotides read TGCAGTGCTACCGCCTTGGAGCGGGAGTTAGATACGCAGTATTTT.

The genes are TRBV12-3 or TRBV12-4 and TRBJ2-5; 8 bases are shared with TRBD1. CDR3 length: 15 residues. J lost 2 bases, V lost 5 bases, and 7 bases had no gene match. The CDR3 spells CASSPRQGWQETQYF. The CDR3 region has the DNA TGTGCCAGCAGTCCACGACAGGGGTGGCAAGAGACCCAGTACTTC.

Regarding this clonotype: Without the conserved terminal phenylalanine or tryptophan, this CDR3 likely stems from a read error. This chain links TRBV7-8 with TRBJ1-1; no clear D. Germline CDR1 and CDR2: SGHVS and FQNEAQ. This CDR3 has 13 residues. The ends were cut back, 1 base at V and 0 bases at J, with 3 bases in the middle. CDR3 coding DNA: TGTGCCAGCAGCTTAGTGATGAACACTGAAGCTTTCCTT. Its translation: CASSLVMNTEAFL.

This chain joins TRBV15 and TRBJ2-2, with a possible D match to TRBD2 (6 bases). Trimming cost V 4 bases and J 3 bases, with 15 bases left between them. The CDR3 runs to 16 residues. Germline V lookup: CDR1 LNHNV, CDR2 YYDKDF (reference sequence). The CDR3 here is CATSKRLVSDTGELFF. As DNA, the CDR3 is TGTGCCACCAGCAAACGACTAGTATCCGACACCGGGGAGCTGTTTTTT.

This clonotype was found many times. The chain employs TRBV19 and TRBJ2-1; 10 nucleotides match TRBD2. Unmatched junction bases numbered 5, after V lost 3 bases and J lost 6 bases. CDR3 length equals 15 residues. The germline V gene encodes CDR1 LNHDA and CDR2 SQIVND (reference sequence). The CDR3 protein is CASSIQAGGPNEQFF. Written as DNA, the CDR3 is TGTGCCAGTAGTATCCAAGCGGGAGGGCCCAATGAGCAGTTCTTC.

The sample holds a few counts of this clonotype. V is TRBV13 and J is TRBJ2-5; D gene unclear. This CDR3 has 11 amino acids. The germline V and J ends were trimmed by 5 bases and 5 bases, with 6 bases remaining between them. In germline, CDR1 is PRHDT, CDR2 FYEKMQ (reference sequence). CDR3 in DNA: TGTGCCAGCAGCGCCGTGGAGACCCAGTACTTC. Protein: CASSAVETQYF. Filled out from reference TRBV13 and TRBJ2-5, the complete variable domain reads AAGVIQSPRHLIKEKRETATLKCYPIPRHDTVYWYQQGPGQDPQFLISFYEKMQSDKGSIPDRFSAQQFSDYHSELNMSSLELGDSALYFCASSAVETQYFGPGTRLLVL.